This passage covers 22 T cell receptor beta chains from one sample sequenced in a study of read filtering for tumor transcriptome and immune sequencing. This library used approximately 390 ng RNA and molecular barcoded adaptors spanning alpha/delta and beta/gamma chains. TCRdb re-derived calls from the reads in MiXCR, one entry per CDR3 protein. This table has around 130,000 distinct CDR3 sequences, around 14% appearing once. The sequencing sample was made of a population of CD138-negative cells sorted from bone marrow. The receptors stem from a donor aged 40 or older with multiple myeloma.

This clonotype was seen a handful of times. V usage is TRBV12-3 or TRBV12-4 and J usage is TRBJ1-5; possible D gene TRBD1, 6 bases. V lost 2 bases and J 0 bases, leaving 14 bases between the germline ends. The CDR3 spans 17 residues. CDR3 sequence: CASSLSRGQNSNQPQHF. In DNA, the CDR3 is TGTGCCAGCAGTTTATCGCGAGGACAGAATAGCAATCAGCCCCAGCATTTT.

This clonotype was seen ten or more times. The chain links TRBV18 to TRBJ1-1, with D unresolved. The length of the CDR3 is 15 residues. V shed 6 bases and J shed 1 base, with 15 bases lying between them. Germline CDR1 reads KGHSH; CDR2 reads LQKENI. The chain's CDR3 is CASSPTAQQNTEAFF. CDR3 coding DNA: TGTGCCAGCTCTCCCACAGCCCAGCAGAACACTGAAGCTTTCTTT.

This clonotype was detected ten times or more. The chain's CDR3 is CASSPPANEQFF. In DNA, the CDR3 is TGTGCCAGCAGCCCTCCAGCGAATGAGCAGTTCTTC. The chain combines TRBV25-1 with TRBJ2-1; D is uncertain. V lost 6 bases, J lost 7 bases, and 10 bases lay in between. Per germline, CDR1 MGHDK and CDR2 SYGVNS. The CDR3 has 12 amino acids.

This clonotype was picked up many times. The chain joins TRBV14 to TRBJ2-1; 13 nucleotides agree with TRBD2. The germline gives CDR1 SGHDN, CDR2 FVKESK. Unmatched junction bases numbered 9, after V lost 4 bases and J lost 9 bases. This CDR3 is 16 amino acids long. The CDR3 DNA sequence: TGTGCCAGCAGCCCAACTAGCGGGAGGGCTAGTGTTGAGCAGTTCTTC. It is translated as CASSPTSGRASVEQFF.

This clonotype came up many times. V is TRBV29-1 and J is TRBJ1-3, with D perhaps TRBD1 (5 bases). The CDR3 is 14 residues long. CDR1 SQVTM and CDR2 ANQGSEA come from the germline V gene. V was shortened by 5 bases and J by 2 bases, with 13 bases between the two germline ends. The CDR3 DNA sequence: TGCAGCGTTCTCCGGGGGGGGACTGGAAACACCATATATTTT. Translated, it gives CSVLRGGTGNTIYF.

This clonotype was recorded many times. V usage is TRBV10-3 and J usage is TRBJ2-5, with 11 bases aligning to TRBD2. V gave up 10 bases and J gave up 4 bases; unmatched junction bases: 5. CDR1 is ENHRY and CDR2 is SYGVKD in the germline V gene. This CDR3 is 13 amino acids long. The CDR3 loop is CATLAGGGETQYF. As DNA, the CDR3 is TGTGCCACCCTAGCGGGAGGAGGAGAGACCCAGTACTTC.

V is TRBV5-1 and J is TRBJ2-2; D gene unclear. Germline loops: CDR1 SGHRS, CDR2 YFSETQ. The germline V and J ends were trimmed by 3 bases and 3 bases, with 15 bases remaining between them. This CDR3 spans 16 amino acids. CDR3 nucleotides: TGCGCCAGCAGCTCGGCTCGGCGTACGTACACCGGGGAGCTGTTTTTT. Protein product: CASSSARRTYTGELFF.

Ten or more counts support this clonotype. Written as DNA, the CDR3 is TGTGCCAGCAGCTTTGGTGGAGGGGGCTGGGCTGAAGCTTTCTTT. This gives the protein CASSFGGGGWAEAFF. This chain links TRBV11-3 with TRBJ1-1, with TRBD1 identical over 7 bases. The V and J ends lost 3 bases and 6 bases, in that order; junction bases with no gene match: 10. Per germline, CDR1 SGHNT and CDR2 YENEEA. The CDR3 is 15 amino acids.

This clonotype has a handful of counts. The chain is built from TRBV19 and TRBJ2-7; 7 positions match TRBD2. Germline V CDR1 and CDR2: LNHDA, SQIVND (reference sequence). V lost 1 base to trimming and J lost 2 bases; unmatched junction nucleotides: 8. The CDR3 runs to 16 residues. CDR3 sequence reads: CASSIGLREIPYEQYF. For the CDR3, the DNA is TGTGCCAGTAGTATAGGGCTGCGGGAGATTCCCTACGAGCAGTACTTC.

This clonotype was detected many times. The CDR3 DNA is TGTGCCAGCAGTTCTACTAGCAGCACAGATACGCAGTATTTT. Translation: CASSSTSSTDTQYF. This chain joins TRBV12-3 or TRBV12-4 and TRBJ2-3; tentative D call: TRBD2 (6 bases). This CDR3 has 14 amino acids. Trimming cost V 4 bases and J 0 bases, with 8 bases left between them.

Worth noting for this clonotype: With a much larger clone just one base away, this may be a read error. This rearrangement joins TRBV5-1 to TRBJ2-5, with TRBD2 matching over 12 bases. CDR1 and CDR2 from the germline V gene are SGHRS and YFSETQ. CDR3 length equals 16 residues. This CDR3 is CASSWSTSGSQEAQYF. In nucleotides, the CDR3 is TGCGCCAGCAGCTGGTCGACTAGCGGGAGTCAAGAGGCCCAGTACTTC.

This clonotype was counted many times. This chain connects TRBV6-2 or TRBV6-3 to TRBJ1-5; weak D call: TRBD1 (6 bases). CDR3 length equals 15 residues. CDR1 MNHEY and CDR2 SVGEGT come from the germline V gene. V was trimmed by 1 base and J by 5 bases, leaving 12 bases between them. The CDR3 sequence is CASSYWRGPDQPQHF. DNA of the CDR3: TGTGCCAGCAGTTACTGGCGGGGGCCCGATCAGCCCCAGCATTTT.

In the case of this clonotype: A read error may explain this, as a much larger clone is one base away. The conserved phenylalanine or tryptophan is not found at the CDR3 terminus, so this likely reflects a read error. V is TRBV24-1 and J is TRBJ1-5; no clear D. CDR3 length: 12 amino acids. Trimming took 4 bases from V and 5 from J, leaving 5 bases between them. Germline-derived CDR1 and CDR2 are KGHDR and SFDVKD. Written as DNA, the CDR3 is TGTGCCACCAGTGACCAAGATCAGCCCCAGCATCTT. As protein: CATSDQDQPQHL.

This clonotype has at least ten counts. This chain links TRBV5-1 with TRBJ2-3; D gene uncertain. Trimming shortened V by 0 bases and J by 3 bases, and 8 bases separated the two germline ends. Per the germline V gene, CDR1 is SGHRS and CDR2 is YFSETQ. The CDR3 extends over 14 amino acids. The chain's CDR3 is CASSLGSETDTQYF. The CDR3 DNA follows: TGCGCCAGCAGCTTGGGGAGCGAGACAGATACGCAGTATTTT.

The rearrangement joins TRBV12-3 or TRBV12-4 to TRBJ2-1, with D uncertain. V dropped 8 bases and J dropped 4 bases, with 15 bases sitting between them. The CDR3 length is 14 residues. The CDR3, as DNA: TGTGCCAGCTCTAACGAGGCGGTATACAATGAGCAGTTCTTC. Its translation is CASSNEAVYNEQFF.

This rearrangement joins TRBV5-1 to TRBJ2-2; TRBD1 matches 9 bases. J was trimmed by 1 base and V by 5 bases; bases with no gene match: 3. This CDR3 is 15 amino acids long. CDR1 is SGHRS and CDR2 is YFSETQ in the germline V gene. CDR3 DNA: TGCGCCAGCAGATCGGGACAGGGGAACACCGGGGAGCTGTTTTTT. Translation: CASRSGQGNTGELFF.

V usage is TRBV14 and J usage is TRBJ2-7, with TRBD1 matching over 10 bases. The CDR3 has 17 amino acids. Germline CDR1 is SGHDN and CDR2 is FVKESK. Trimming at V came to 0 bases and at J to 0 bases, leaving 5 bases not matched to a gene. The DNA of the CDR3 is TGTGCCAGCAGCCAAGATGCCCGGGACAGGGGCTCCTACGAGCAGTACTTC. This sequence encodes CASSQDARDRGSYEQYF.

This clonotype was recorded at least ten times. The chain has TRBV3-1 and TRBJ2-7; 11 positions match TRBD2. The CDR3 totals 16 residues. In germline, CDR1 is LGHDT, CDR2 YNNKEL (reference sequence). The trim removed 5 bases at V and 5 bases at J, leaving 11 bases unmatched. The CDR3 coding sequence is TGTGCCAGCAGCGCCCGCACTAGCGGGAGTTACGACGAGCAGTACTTC. It yields the protein CASSARTSGSYDEQYF.

The sample holds many counts of this clonotype. The chain links TRBV27 to TRBJ2-6, with 14 bases fitting TRBD2. Per the germline V gene, CDR1 is MNHEY and CDR2 is SMNVEV (reference sequence). V trimming: 7 bases; J trimming: 2 bases; junction bases outside the gene matches: 10. The CDR3 contains 19 residues. The CDR3 nucleotides are TGTGCCAGCACACTCTTAGGGGGACTAGCGGGAGCTGGGGCCAACGTCCTGACTTTC. Translating it yields CASTLLGGLAGAGANVLTF.

This clonotype was seen repeatedly, ten times or more. Being one base from a much bigger clone, this may be a read error. The chain recombines TRBV3-1 with TRBJ2-1; 8 bases fit TRBD2. Germline CDR1 reads LGHDT; CDR2 reads YNNKEL (reference sequence). The CDR3 runs 16 residues. V gave up 0 bases and J gave up 2 bases; unmatched junction bases: 3. CDR3 sequence reads: CASSQDQLAAYNEQFF. In DNA form, the CDR3 reads TGTGCCAGCAGCCAAGATCAACTAGCGGCCTACAATGAGCAGTTCTTC.

This clonotype has a count of ten or more. J is TRBJ2-1 and V is TRBV7-9, with 8 bases matching TRBD2. Germline-derived CDR1 and CDR2 are SEHNR and FQNEAQ (reference sequence). The CDR3 sequence is 14 residues long. Trimming at V came to 5 bases and at J to 5 bases, leaving 5 bases not matched to a gene. Written as DNA, the CDR3 is TGTGCCAGCAGCCCATCGGGACTAGACAATGAGCAGTTCTTC. Amino acids: CASSPSGLDNEQFF.

In its sample, this clonotype was seen a few times. The chain uses TRBV29-1 and TRBJ2-3; a weak D match, TRBD2 (5 bases). Germline V gene lookup returns CDR1 SQVTM and CDR2 ANQGSEA. The CDR3 sequence is 14 residues long. Trimming removed 5 bases at V and 6 bases at J, with 18 bases between. The CDR3 loop is CSVREKGTGDTQYF. The DNA for the CDR3 is TGCAGCGTTAGGGAAAAGGGCACGGGGGATACGCAGTATTTT.